This entry lists 19 T cell receptor beta chains sequenced from one sample in a study of T cell changes during pregnancy in multiple sclerosis. Method: immunoSEQ multiplex PCR; TCRdb's copy keeps in-frame clones and lacks some. The sample consists of around 92,000 clones, about 93% of them appearing once. This specimen was peripheral blood, taken after pregnancy. The receptors come from a female donor with multiple sclerosis, enrolled in a pregnancy study.

The chain links TRBV19 to TRBJ1-3; D gene ambiguous. Looked up from germline, CDR1 is LNHDA and CDR2 is SQIVND (reference sequence). The CDR3 is 14 residues long. V was pared by 2 bases and J by 2 bases, with 7 bases between. The CDR3 sequence is CASSIWGAGNTIYF. The CDR3 DNA reads TGTGCCAGTAGTATATGGGGAGCTGGAAACACCATATATTTT.

This chain links TRBV27 with TRBJ2-1; 7 positions match TRBD1. Germline V gene lookup returns CDR1 MNHEY and CDR2 SMNVEV (reference sequence). CDR3 length: 16 amino acids. Trimming cost V 3 bases and J 4 bases; bases outside gene matches: 9. The CDR3 reads CASSFYRGLFYNEQFF. CDR3 nucleotide sequence: TGTGCCAGCAGTTTCTACAGGGGCCTTTTTTACAATGAGCAGTTCTTC.

V usage is TRBV28 and J usage is TRBJ2-3; TRBD1 aligns across 11 bases. Per the germline V gene, CDR1 is MDHEN and CDR2 is SYDVKM. The CDR3 length is 14 residues. The J segment lost 3 bases and the V segment lost 5 bases, leaving 1 base of the junction unmatched. CDR3 DNA: TGTGCCAGCAGTAGGGACAGGGGGACAGATACGCAGTATTTT. As protein: CASSRDRGTDTQYF. Combining the CDR3 with reference TRBV28 and TRBJ2-3 gives the whole variable domain DVKVTQSSRYLVKRTGEKVFLECVQDMDHENMFWYRQDPGLGLRLIYFSYDVKMKEKGDIPEGYSVSREKKERFSLILESASTNQTSMYLCASSRDRGTDTQYFGPGTRLTVL.

The chain carries TRBV30 and TRBJ2-7; D is perhaps TRBD2 (6 bases). Germline CDR1 and CDR2: GTSNPN and SVGIG (reference sequence). The CDR3 is 13 residues long. With 5 bases removed from V and 4 bases from J, the gap between germline ends came to 15 bases. The DNA for the CDR3 is TGTGCCTGGCGGGCCGGGACTGGATACGAGCAGTACTTC. Its protein product is CAWRAGTGYEQYF.

The CDR3 sequence is CASSPYFDRWDQPQHF. The DNA for the CDR3 is TGTGCCAGCAGCCCGTATTTCGACAGGTGGGATCAGCCCCAGCATTTT. V usage is TRBV5-4 and J usage is TRBJ1-5, with a weak D call TRBD1 (6 bases). Germline values: CDR1 SGHNT, CDR2 YYREEE (reference sequence). The CDR3 loop spans 16 amino acids. V lost 4 bases and J 5 bases, leaving 19 bases between the germline ends.

The V and J genes are TRBV9 and TRBJ1-4; 10 nucleotides agree with TRBD1. Germline values: CDR1 SGDLS, CDR2 YYNGEE. V lost 4 bases to trimming and J lost 8 bases; unmatched junction nucleotides: 8. CDR3 length equals 15 residues. The CDR3 DNA reads TGTGCCAGCAGCACGCCGGGACAGGGGAACGAAAAACTGTTTTTT. Translating it yields CASSTPGQGNEKLFF. Based on the CDR3 plus reference TRBV9 and TRBJ1-4, the full variable domain is DSGVTQTPKHLITATGQRVTLRCSPRSGDLSVYWYQQSLDQGLQFLIQYYNGEERAKGNILERFSAQQFPDLHSELNLSSLELGDSALYFCASSTPGQGNEKLFFGSGTQLSVL.

The rearrangement uses TRBV7-6 and TRBJ2-2; tentative D call: TRBD1 (6 bases). The germline CDR1 and CDR2 sequences are SGHVS and FNYEAQ. V lost 7 bases and J lost 1, with 10 bases in between. The CDR3 is made up of 14 amino acids. DNA of the CDR3: TGTGCCAGCACCGACAGGATGAACACCGGGGAGCTGTTTTTT. This sequence encodes CASTDRMNTGELFF.

In DNA, the CDR3 is TGTGCCAGCAGTCCCCCGGCCAAAAACATTCAGTACTTC. This translates into CASSPPAKNIQYF. J is TRBJ2-4 and V is TRBV27, with D hard to call. Per the germline V gene, CDR1 is MNHEY and CDR2 is SMNVEV (reference sequence). V was trimmed by 5 bases and J by 1 base, leaving 6 bases between them. The CDR3 has 13 residues.

This clone was detected once. The chain is built from TRBV5-6 and TRBJ2-7; weak D call: TRBD1 (5 bases). The CDR3 consists of 12 residues. CDR1 and CDR2 (germline): SGHDT, YYEEEE. Trimming pared 4 bases from V and 3 bases from J, leaving 8 bases between. The CDR3 is CASSRGIYEQYF. For the CDR3, the DNA is TGTGCCAGCAGCAGGGGTATCTACGAGCAGTACTTC.

This clone was seen only a few times. This rearrangement joins TRBV6-1 to TRBJ1-3, with 7 bases matching TRBD1. V gave up 6 bases and J gave up 0 bases; unmatched junction bases: 2. Germline CDR1 is MNHNS and CDR2 is SASEGT. The CDR3 loop spans 14 amino acids. CDR3 sequence (DNA): TGTGCCAGCAGGGGACAGAGCTCTGGAAACACCATATATTTT. Translated: CASRGQSSGNTIYF.

The chain has TRBV4-1 and TRBJ2-4, with D tentatively TRBD1 (6 bases). Germline CDR1 is MGHRA and CDR2 is YSYEKL. The CDR3 is 18 residues long. V was shortened by 4 bases and J by 0 bases, with 19 bases between the two germline ends. CDR3 sequence reads: CASSPQGPAVLAKNIQYF. The DNA for the CDR3 is TGCGCCAGCAGCCCCCAGGGGCCAGCGGTCTTAGCCAAAAACATTCAGTACTTC.

This chain links TRBV27 with TRBJ2-1, with D perhaps TRBD2 (6 bases). The CDR3 sequence is 14 residues long. Germline V lookup: CDR1 MNHEY, CDR2 SMNVEV (reference sequence). The V end was cut by 6 bases, the J end by 6 bases, with 15 bases between. The chain's CDR3 is CASSQTRVSNEQFF. The DNA for the CDR3 is TGTGCCAGCAGCCAGACTAGGGTTAGCAATGAGCAGTTCTTC.

The rearrangement links TRBV5-5 to TRBJ2-7; no reliable D call. Germline V gene data show CDR1 as SGHKS and CDR2 as YYEKEE (reference sequence). Trimming left V 2 bases short and J 3 bases short, with 12 bases between. The length of the CDR3 is 14 residues. CDR3 loop: CASSFSFGGYEQYF. CDR3 nucleotide sequence: TGTGCCAGCAGCTTCTCCTTTGGCGGCTACGAGCAGTACTTC.

The J gene is TRBJ1-2, the V gene TRBV9, with 7 bases lining up with TRBD1. This CDR3 comprises 16 residues. Germline assignment: CDR1 SGDLS and CDR2 YYNGEE. Trimming removed 0 bases from V and 3 bases from J; junction bases left unmatched: 8. The CDR3 DNA reads TGTGCCAGCAGCGTAGGGACCGGGACAGCCTACTATGGCTACACCTTC. It translates to CASSVGTGTAYYGYTF.

V usage is TRBV5-1 and J usage is TRBJ2-7; D ambiguous. There are 16 residues in the CDR3. Germline assignment: CDR1 SGHRS and CDR2 YFSETQ. V dropped 3 bases and J dropped 4 bases, with 20 bases sitting between them. The CDR3 DNA sequence: TGCGCCAGCAGCTCCTCCTATAGTCTCAGCGTATACGAGCAGTACTTC. Protein sequence: CASSSSYSLSVYEQYF.

This chain joins TRBV6-5 and TRBJ1-2, with D perhaps matching TRBD1 (6 bases). The CDR3 has 13 amino acids. V lost 1 base and J lost 8, with 11 bases in between. CDR1 is MNHEY, CDR2 SVGAGI, per germline. The CDR3 spells CASSYLTGRGYTF. CDR3 coding DNA: TGTGCCAGCAGTTACTTAACAGGGAGAGGCTACACCTTC.

The gene calls are TRBV6-5 and TRBJ2-1; no firm D call. Germline V gene data show CDR1 as MNHEY and CDR2 as SVGAGI. The CDR3 length is 13 residues. Trimming shortened V by 5 bases and J by 5 bases, and 10 bases separated the two germline ends. CDR3 sequence (DNA): TGTGCCAGCAGTAGTTGGGCAAACAATGAGCAGTTCTTC. Its translation is CASSSWANNEQFF.

The V gene is TRBV11-2, the J gene TRBJ2-2; 10 bases agree with TRBD1. CDR1 is SGHAT and CDR2 is FQNNGV in the germline V gene. The CDR3 has 14 residues. The V and J ends lost 9 bases and 5 bases, in that order; junction bases with no gene match: 6. CDR3 sequence: CASRQGARTGELFF. The CDR3 DNA is TGTGCCAGTAGACAGGGGGCGCGAACCGGGGAGCTGTTTTTT.

The rearrangement uses TRBV2 and TRBJ2-1; D call uncertain. The CDR3 has 13 amino acids. Trimming took 3 bases from V and 4 from J, leaving 7 bases between them. Looked up from germline, CDR1 is SNHLY and CDR2 is FYNNEI. The CDR3 nucleotides are TGTGCCAGCAGTGATCTCGGTTACAATGAGCAGTTCTTC. It encodes CASSDLGYNEQFF.